The 14 T cell receptor beta chains given below trace back to one sample, sequenced in a study of cytomegalovirus exposure and HLA in healthy donors. Researchers ran the PCR with 60 Vbeta and 13 Jbeta primers. Assay used: immunoSEQ multiplex PCR; TCRdb lists only in-frame clones, some missing. This table has under 250,000 clones, around 81% appearing once. What was sequenced was PBMCs. All receptors derive from a woman between 55 and 75 years old in good health and CMV-seropositive.

The V call is TRBV9, the J call TRBJ2-3; 10 bases agree with TRBD2. The junction had 10 bases not matched to a gene; V was cut back by 6 bases and J by 0 bases. CDR3 length: 17 residues. Germline lookup yields CDR1 SGDLS and CDR2 YYNGEE. This chain's CDR3 is CASNGASGSGSTDTQYF. Written as DNA, the CDR3 is TGTGCCAGCAACGGGGCTAGCGGGAGCGGTAGCACAGATACGCAGTATTTT.

The V call is TRBV27, the J call TRBJ2-7; 9 bases align to TRBD1. J lost 1 base, V lost 8 bases, and 9 bases had no gene match. The CDR3 has 15 amino acids. CDR1 is MNHEY and CDR2 is SMNVEV in the germline V gene (reference sequence). The CDR3 sequence is CASEDRGSRSYEQYF. The CDR3 nucleotides read TGTGCCAGCGAGGACAGGGGATCTAGGTCCTACGAGCAGTACTTC.

J is TRBJ2-3 and V is TRBV5-6; 9 bases map to TRBD2. With V trimmed by 2 bases and J by 1 base, 8 bases remained unmatched. The CDR3 totals 17 residues. From germline, CDR1 is SGHDT and CDR2 YYEEEE. The CDR3 spells CASSFKPAGGRTDTQYF. CDR3 sequence (DNA): TGTGCCAGCAGCTTTAAGCCAGCGGGAGGCCGCACAGATACGCAGTATTTT.

This rearrangement joins TRBV9 to TRBJ2-2; 10 nucleotides agree with TRBD2. With 0 bases clipped from V and 6 bases from J, the junction kept 2 bases outside the gene matches. The CDR3 length is 15 residues. Germline values: CDR1 SGDLS, CDR2 YYNGEE. CDR3 region: CASSVGLAGAGELFF. The CDR3 DNA sequence: TGTGCCAGCAGCGTAGGGCTAGCGGGAGCCGGGGAGCTGTTTTTT.

This clone occurred once. V is TRBV7-3 and J is TRBJ2-3, with TRBD1 matching 7 bases. The CDR3 sequence is 16 residues long. The germline V gene encodes CDR1 SGHTA and CDR2 FQGTGA. V shed 1 base and J 1 base; nucleotides not matched to a gene: 5. The CDR3 region is CASSLRPGGGTDTQYF. For the CDR3, the DNA is TGTGCCAGCAGCTTAAGACCAGGGGGAGGCACAGATACGCAGTATTTT.

The V gene is TRBV7-9, the J gene TRBJ1-1; D ambiguous. This CDR3 is built from 9 residues. V lost 5 bases to trimming and J lost 8 bases, with 3 bases between them. Germline V gene data show CDR1 as SEHNR and CDR2 as FQNEAQ (reference sequence). The CDR3 bases are TGTGCCAGCAGCATAGAAGCTTTCTTT. Encoded protein: CASSIEAFF. The complete variable domain, with remaining parts taken from reference TRBV7-9 and TRBJ1-1, reads DTGVSQNPRHKITKRGQNVTFRCDPISEHNRLYWYRQTLGQGPEFLTYFQNEAQLEKSRLLSDRFSAERPKGSFSTLEIQRTEQGDSAMYLCASSIEAFFGQGTRLTVV.

J is TRBJ2-3 and V is TRBV19; 7 nucleotides agree with TRBD2. The CDR3 extends over 14 amino acids. The germline V gene encodes CDR1 LNHDA and CDR2 SQIVND (reference sequence). V was pared by 6 bases and J by 3 bases, with 6 bases of the junction left unmatched. CDR3 in amino acids: CASRQAGLTDTQYF. The CDR3 region has the DNA TGTGCCAGTAGGCAAGCGGGGCTTACAGATACGCAGTATTTT.

The gene calls are TRBV5-6 and TRBJ2-7; D is undetermined. The CDR3 is 13 amino acids. In germline, CDR1 is SGHDT, CDR2 YYEEEE. Trimming cost V 5 bases and J 2 bases, with 11 bases left between them. CDR3 sequence reads: CASSQRYAYEQYF. The CDR3 bases are TGTGCCAGCAGTCAACGGTACGCCTACGAGCAGTACTTC.

This chain links TRBV19 with TRBJ1-4, with D unresolved. Trimming cost V 6 bases and J 10 bases, with 21 bases left between them. Germline lookup yields CDR1 LNHDA and CDR2 SQIVND (reference sequence). The CDR3 extends over 15 amino acids. The CDR3 sequence is CASREGFYLVGKLFF. The CDR3 DNA reads as TGTGCCAGTAGGGAGGGTTTTTACCTTGTTGGAAAACTGTTTTTT. The complete variable domain, with remaining parts taken from reference TRBV19 and TRBJ1-4, reads DGGITQSPKYLFRKEGQNVTLSCEQNLNHDAMYWYRQDPGQGLRLIYYSQIVNDFQKGDIAEGYSVSREKKESFPLTVTSAQKNPTAFYLCASREGFYLVGKLFFGSGTQLSVL.

V usage is TRBV28 and J usage is TRBJ2-1; 14 nucleotides match TRBD2. V was clipped by 10 bases and J by 4 bases; unmatched bases: 9. This CDR3 spans 16 amino acids. Germline-derived CDR1 and CDR2 are MDHEN and SYDVKM. CDR3 DNA: TGTGCCACCTCAGTCCGGACTAGCGGGAGGTACAATGAGCAGTTCTTC. Translation gives CATSVRTSGRYNEQFF.

This chain links TRBV5-1 with TRBJ2-3, with D possibly TRBD2 on 6 matching bases. Deletions cut 6 bases from V and 5 bases from J, with 19 bases between. Looked up from germline, CDR1 is SGHRS and CDR2 is YFSETQ. This CDR3 region has 15 residues. The CDR3 sequence is CASTLAPMTGDTQYF. In DNA, the CDR3 is TGCGCCAGCACTCTAGCGCCCATGACGGGAGATACGCAGTATTTT.

The chain couples TRBV23-1 to TRBJ2-1, with 11 bases fitting TRBD2. TRBV23-1 has ORF status, its function being uncertain. The CDR3 consists of 15 residues. The trim removed 8 bases at V and 8 bases at J, leaving 11 bases unmatched. The CDR3 region has the DNA TGCGCCAGCCGAGTAACTAGCGGGAGTATTGATGAGCAGTTCTTC. The encoded protein is CASRVTSGSIDEQFF.

The chain uses TRBV27 and TRBJ1-5, with 8 bases fitting TRBD1. The CDR3 is 15 residues long. CDR1 is MNHEY and CDR2 is SMNVEV in the germline V gene (reference sequence). After removal of 4 bases from V and 6 bases from J, the junction contained 8 bases not matched to a gene. In DNA, the CDR3 is TGTGCCAGCAGTTCTGGACAGGGCAAAAGTCAGCCCCAGCATTTT. Its translation: CASSSGQGKSQPQHF.

This chain links TRBV5-1 with TRBJ2-3, with TRBD1 matching over 7 bases. The CDR3 totals 14 residues. The trim removed 6 bases at V and 1 base at J, leaving 5 bases unmatched. The V gene's germline CDR1 is SGHRS and CDR2 YFSETQ. CDR3 sequence: CASTDRAGTDTQYF. In nucleotides, the CDR3 is TGCGCCAGCACCGACAGGGCTGGCACAGATACGCAGTATTTT.